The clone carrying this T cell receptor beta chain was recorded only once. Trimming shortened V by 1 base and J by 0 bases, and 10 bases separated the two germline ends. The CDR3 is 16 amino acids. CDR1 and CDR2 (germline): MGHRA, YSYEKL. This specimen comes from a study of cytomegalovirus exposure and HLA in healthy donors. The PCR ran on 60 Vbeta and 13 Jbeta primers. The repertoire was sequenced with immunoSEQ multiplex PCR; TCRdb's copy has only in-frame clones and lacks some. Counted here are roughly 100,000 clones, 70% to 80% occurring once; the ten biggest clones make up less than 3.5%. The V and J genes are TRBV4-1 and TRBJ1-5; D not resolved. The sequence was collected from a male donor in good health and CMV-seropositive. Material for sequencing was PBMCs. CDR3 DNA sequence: TGCGCCAGCAGCCAAGCTTGGGCCGATAGCAATCAGCCCCAGCATTTT. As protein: CASSQAWADSNQPQHF.